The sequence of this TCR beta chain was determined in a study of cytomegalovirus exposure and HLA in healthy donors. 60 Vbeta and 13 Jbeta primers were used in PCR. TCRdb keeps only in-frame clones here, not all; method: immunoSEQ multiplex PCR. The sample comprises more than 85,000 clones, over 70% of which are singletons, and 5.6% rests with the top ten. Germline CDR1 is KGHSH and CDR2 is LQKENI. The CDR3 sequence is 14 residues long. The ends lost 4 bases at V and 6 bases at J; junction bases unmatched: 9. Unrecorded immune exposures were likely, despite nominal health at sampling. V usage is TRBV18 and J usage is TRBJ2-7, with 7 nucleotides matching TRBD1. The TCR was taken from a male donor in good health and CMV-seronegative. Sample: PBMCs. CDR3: CASSLTRTGSEQYF. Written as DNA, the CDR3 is TGTGCCAGCTCACTAACTAGGACAGGATCCGAGCAGTACTTC.